This T cell receptor (beta chain) was sequenced for a study of cytomegalovirus exposure and HLA in healthy donors. Study-level information: When 350 to 400 donors were genotyped, over 80% of them were found to fall in the Caucasian-associated ancestry cluster. Study conclusions and caveats: There was a cluster of highly shared sequence variants that was likely a sequencing artifact. In a later analysis, roughly 17,000 TCR beta sequences were associated with HLA alleles at 0.05 false discovery rate.

This clone occurred a few times. Antigen unknown. Donors had nominal health at sampling but likely had unrecorded immune exposures. This PCR relied on a set of 60 Vbeta primers and 13 Jbeta primers. Here immunoSEQ multiplex PCR was the method, and the copy in TCRdb shows in-frame clones only, minus some. The data hold fewer than 200,000 clones, with 82% observed a single time. This CDR3 spans 12 amino acids. Trimming left V 1 base short and J 5 bases short, with 3 bases between. Germline CDR1 SGDLS, CDR2 YYNGEE. The chain has TRBV9 and TRBJ2-2; no definite D call. Source material: PBMCs. The receptor's source is a male donor in good health and CMV-seronegative. The CDR3 loop is CASSVLTGELFF. The CDR3 DNA is TGTGCCAGCAGCGTACTAACCGGGGAGCTGTTTTTT.